This T cell receptor beta chain was retrieved from a study of T cells after yellow fever vaccination. Study information: Those fractions that held only low numbers of cells were prepared using the SMART-Seq v4 Ultra Low Input RNA kit. Points from the study as a whole: Abundant clonotypes from the bulk population could contaminate FACS-sorted repertoires. It was a small share of clonotypes that appeared in both CD4 and CD8 compartments.

The CDR3 sequence is 12 residues long. Between the trimmed V and J ends, which lost 6 bases and 5 bases, there was a span of 8 bases. Germline V lookup: CDR1 MNHNY, CDR2 SVGAGI (reference sequence). A universal primer site and UMIs were added as TCR cDNA was made by 5'RACE template switching. TCRdb ran MiXCR on the 5' RACE reads and lists one entry per CDR3 protein. The sample consists of hundreds of thousands of distinct CDR3 sequences, about 9.5% of them appearing once. On this clonotype: The antigen is not known.

The TCR originated in a man aged 18 to 30 who received the YFV17D yellow fever vaccine. Sequenced material: PBMCs, taken on the day of the first yellow fever vaccination. The chain links TRBV6-6 to TRBJ2-1; D is unresolved. The CDR3 nucleotides are TGTGCCAGCAGGTTCACGGACAATGAGCAGTTCTTC. It is translated as CASRFTDNEQFF.